This T cell receptor (beta chain) was sequenced in a study of blood T cell repertoires in COVID-19. Whole-study context: The analysed material was cDNA or gDNA that came from T cells, B-cell-depleted T cells, or PBMCs.

Original handling: The assay estimated nucleated cells by amplifying reference gene primers. TCRdb's table, derived via immunoSEQ multiplex PCR, lists solely in-frame clones and lacks some. That table furnishes V, J and clone size, whereas the DNA furnished D and trimming. The table has more than 45,000 clones, about 89% seen once; the top ten hold about 27%. This clone has a handful of counts. Looked up from germline, CDR1 is LNHDA and CDR2 is SQIVND (reference sequence). The trim removed 7 bases at V and 1 base at J, leaving 6 bases unmatched. The CDR3 totals 15 residues. The rearrangement joins TRBV19 to TRBJ1-1; 10 bases map to TRBD1. This clonotype originated in a human donor in a cohort sampled during active COVID-19. The sample was peripheral blood. Here the CDR3 reads CASTDRGRPNTEAFF. The CDR3 nucleotides are TGTGCCAGTACCGACAGGGGGCGACCGAACACTGAAGCTTTCTTT. Combining the CDR3 with reference TRBV19 and TRBJ1-1 gives the whole variable domain DGGITQSPKYLFRKEGQNVTLSCEQNLNHDAMYWYRQDPGQGLRLIYYSQIVNDFQKGDIAEGYSVSREKKESFPLTVTSAQKNPTAFYLCASTDRGRPNTEAFFGQGTRLTVV.